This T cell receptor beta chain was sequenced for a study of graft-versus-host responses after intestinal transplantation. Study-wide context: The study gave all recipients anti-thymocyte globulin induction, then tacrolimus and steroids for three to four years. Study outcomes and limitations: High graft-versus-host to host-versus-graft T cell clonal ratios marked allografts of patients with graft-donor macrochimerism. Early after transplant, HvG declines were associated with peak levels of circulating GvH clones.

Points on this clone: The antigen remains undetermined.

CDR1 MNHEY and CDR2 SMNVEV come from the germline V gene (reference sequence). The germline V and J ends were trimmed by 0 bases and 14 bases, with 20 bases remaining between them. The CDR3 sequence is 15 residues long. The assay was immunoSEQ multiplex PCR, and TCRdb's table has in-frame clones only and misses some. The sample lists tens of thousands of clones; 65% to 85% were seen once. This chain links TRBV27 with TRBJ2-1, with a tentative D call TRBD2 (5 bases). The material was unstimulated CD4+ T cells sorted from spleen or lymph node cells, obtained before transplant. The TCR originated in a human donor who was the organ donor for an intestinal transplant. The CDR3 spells CASSLSRFPRAGEFF. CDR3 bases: TGTGCCAGCAGTTTATCCAGGTTCCCCCGTGCCGGGGAGTTCTTC.